The present T cell receptor (beta chain) was sequenced within a study of shared clonotypes between healthy human individuals. Naive CD8 cells lacked CD45RO, underwent positive selection for CCR7 and left out terminally differentiated effector memory CD45RA+ cells. Participating donors were healthy, HIV-negative adults free of recent acute infections or vaccinations. Notes on this clone: Its antigen remains unidentified.

Trimming cost V 2 bases and J 3 bases, with 17 bases left between them. This CDR3 is 17 amino acids long. Germline CDR1 SGHDN, CDR2 FVKESK. The protocol was immunoSEQ multiplex PCR, while the TCRdb copy is restricted to in-frame clones and leaves out a portion. The sample has 700,000 to 950,000 clones; around 96% are singletons. Broader study findings: Few donors restricted represented genetic and exposure-history diversity.

Input material: naive CD8+ T cells sorted from blood. V usage is TRBV14 and J usage is TRBJ2-1; D call uncertain. This TCR was recovered from a man aged 25-45 years in good health. In DNA, the CDR3 is TGTGCCAGCAGCCAATACGTCGGAGATGCCGTCTACAATGAGCAGTTCTTC. Translating gives CASSQYVGDAVYNEQFF.